This TCR beta chain came from a study of blood T cell repertoires in COVID-19 (dated by TCRdb to the early 2020s). With regard to the full study: Samples covering the acute and convalescent phases of COVID-19 were provided by collaborators in the United States, Italy and Spain. The material from the prospective study consisted of cDNA or gDNA derived from T cells, B-cell-depleted T cells, or PBMCs. Deeply sampled blood TCRbeta repertoires from subjects exposed to, actively infected with, or recovered from COVID-19 were included in the dataset. The repertoires were released in a freely available public database meant as a resource for research on the immune response to SARS-CoV-2. The samples were drawn from the first 160 participants of the ongoing ImmuneRACE study and from roughly 1,300 subjects provided by 6 global collaborators. Nearly every sample came with metadata listing a de-identified subject ID, COVID-19 status, age in years and sex. Where HLA class I and class II types were available, the types were taken from metadata supplied by the sample provider, not from assay-based typing. Points the paper makes about the study in general: The amount of clinical and demographic metadata varied by source and participant and was provided uncurated.

TCRbeta CDR3 regions were amplified from genomic DNA using the immunoSEQ Assay, a bias-controlled multiplex PCR. On the study's bioinformatics: The number of nucleated cells in each sample was estimated by amplification of reference gene primers within the assay. To quantify the absolute abundance of each unique TCRbeta CDR3 rearrangement, sequence reads were collapsed and filtered. For each sample, productive Simpson clonality was calculated as the square root of Simpson's diversity index across productive rearrangements. Entries here come from immuneACCESS through TCRdb and include only in-frame sequences with V and J called. Some clones fail to appear in such tables; in the studies checked, an unresolved V gene covers under half of the shortfall, and the cause of the remainder is unknown. That table supplies the V and J calls and clone size; D and trimming were determined from the DNA. Present in this sample are under 350,000 clones, around nine tenths of which were seen just once. The leading ten clones occupy under 2.5% of the sample.

As regards this clone: It lacks a known antigen. Base qualities are not recorded, but no much larger clone differs from it by a single base.

Deletion took 1 base off V and 2 bases off J, with a span of 9 bases between the germline ends. Sequences SEHNR (CDR1) and FQNEAQ (CDR2) are obtained from the germline V gene (reference sequence). Including cysteine and phenylalanine, the CDR3 has 14 amino acids. The DNA shown is the 42-base CDR3, in frame from base 1. Each collaborating institution followed its own protocols to collect whole blood in K2EDTA tubes. For TCRbeta analysis, collaborator samples were shipped as frozen whole blood, as isolated PBMCs, or as DNA extracted from either sample type. The clonotype was recovered from a man aged 50-59 years with acute or convalescent COVID-19. The specimen was peripheral blood. The chain links TRBV7-9 with TRBJ2-7; the D gene is possibly TRBD2, with 5 bases matching. The CDR3: CASSLVRDTYEQYF. The DNA is as follows: TGTGCCAGCAGCTTAGTACGGGATACCTACGAGCAGTACTTC.